The 5 T cell receptor beta chains below all came from one sample that was sequenced in a study of cytomegalovirus exposure and HLA in healthy donors. The PCR used 60 Vbeta and 13 Jbeta primers. This table comes from immunoSEQ multiplex PCR, and its TCRdb copy is limited to in-frame clones, with some not included. The repertoire table contains around 70,000 clones. The specimen sequenced was PBMCs. Every receptor here comes from a woman aged 25 to 45 in good health and CMV-seronegative.

This chain uses TRBV20-1 with TRBJ1-2; D may be TRBD1 (5 bases). Between the trimmed V and J ends, which lost 3 bases and 9 bases, there was a span of 11 bases. Germline CDR1 reads DFQATT; CDR2 reads SNEGSKA (reference sequence). The CDR3 spans 11 residues. CDR3 sequence (DNA): TGCAGTGCTAGTGTCCAGGGCCGCTACACCTTC. Its protein is CSASVQGRYTF.

The V call is TRBV28, the J call TRBJ2-1, with 10 bases fitting TRBD2. The CDR3 sequence is 14 residues long. The ends lost 4 bases at V and 9 bases at J; junction bases unmatched: 6. Germline V gives CDR1 MDHEN, CDR2 SYDVKM. The CDR3 nucleotides read TGTGCCAGCAGTTACTTAGCGGGAGGTATTGAGCAGTTCTTC. It translates to CASSYLAGGIEQFF.

The chain carries TRBV1 and TRBJ2-1; the D call TRBD2 from the table was never checked on the DNA. TRBV1 has pseudogene status. The CDR3 has 16 residues. The CDR3 bases are TGCACCAGCAGCCAAGGCGGGAGTTTGTCCTACAATGAGCAGTTCTTC. As protein: CTSSQGGSLSYNEQFF.

The chain couples TRBV28 to TRBJ2-7; no definite D call. The CDR3 consists of 14 residues. Trimming removed 2 bases at V and 2 bases at J, with 10 bases between. Germline lookup yields CDR1 MDHEN and CDR2 SYDVKM. Here the CDR3 DNA reads TGTGCCAGCAGTTTACTTGGCAGCGCCTACGAGCAGTACTTC. Translated: CASSLLGSAYEQYF.

The chain employs TRBV19 and TRBJ1-1; D not certain. CDR3 length: 13 amino acids. V lost 6 bases and J 4 bases, leaving 12 bases between the germline ends. From germline, CDR1 is LNHDA and CDR2 SQIVND (reference sequence). The CDR3 loop is CASSELRGTEAFF. CDR3 nucleotide sequence: TGTGCCAGTAGCGAGTTGCGGGGCACTGAAGCTTTCTTT. Looking up the rest from reference TRBV19 and TRBJ1-1 gives the full variable domain: DGGITQSPKYLFRKEGQNVTLSCEQNLNHDAMYWYRQDPGQGLRLIYYSQIVNDFQKGDIAEGYSVSREKKESFPLTVTSAQKNPTAFYLCASSELRGTEAFFGQGTRLTVV.